This record looks at one TCR beta chain sequence and its context. The data were taken from a study of blood T cell repertoires in COVID-19. Study details: Spain, Italy and the United States supplied samples that represented acute and convalescent COVID-19. Sample material is recorded as cDNA or gDNA derived from T cells, B-cell-depleted T cells, or PBMCs.

With 9 bases removed from V and 3 bases from J, the gap between germline ends came to 8 bases. The germline gives CDR1 MRHNA, CDR2 SNTAGT. This CDR3 has 11 residues. TCRdb's table, derived via immunoSEQ multiplex PCR, lists solely in-frame clones and lacks some. The data hold about 73,000 clones, with 70% to 85% observed a single time. This receptor was obtained from a woman in her sixties or seventies with acute or convalescent COVID-19. Source material: peripheral blood. The chain combines TRBV6-4 with TRBJ1-1; the D gene is possibly TRBD1 (6 bases). CDR3 coding DNA: TGTGCCAGACGGACAGACACTGAAGCTTTCTTT. This encodes CARRTDTEAFF.